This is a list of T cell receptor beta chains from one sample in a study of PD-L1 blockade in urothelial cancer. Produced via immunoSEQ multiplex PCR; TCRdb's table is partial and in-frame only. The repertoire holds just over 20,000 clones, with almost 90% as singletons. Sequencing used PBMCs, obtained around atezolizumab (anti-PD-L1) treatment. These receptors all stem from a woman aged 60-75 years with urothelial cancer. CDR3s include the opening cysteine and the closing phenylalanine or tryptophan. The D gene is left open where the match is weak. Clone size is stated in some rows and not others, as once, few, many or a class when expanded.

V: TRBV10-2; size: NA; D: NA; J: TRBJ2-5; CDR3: CASSVKPRRNQETQYF; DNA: TGCGCCAGCAGTGTTAAGCCCCGGAGGAACCAAGAGACCCAGTACTTC
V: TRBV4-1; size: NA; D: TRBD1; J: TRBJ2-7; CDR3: CASSQRTGYTYEQYF; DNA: TGCGCCAGCAGCCAAAGGACAGGGTATACCTACGAGCAGTACTTC
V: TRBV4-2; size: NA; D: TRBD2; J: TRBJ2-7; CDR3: CASSPQERDGVEQYF; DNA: TGTGCCAGCAGCCCCCAAGAGCGGGATGGCGTCGAGCAGTACTTC
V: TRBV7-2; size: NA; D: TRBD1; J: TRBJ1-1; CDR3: CASSRIVGQGILEAFF; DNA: TGTGCCAGCAGCCGGATTGTCGGACAGGGGATTCTAGAGGCTTTCTTT
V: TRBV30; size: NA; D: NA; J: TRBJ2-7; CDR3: CAWSPLLYEQYF; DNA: TGTGCCTGGAGTCCTCTCCTTTACGAGCAGTACTTC
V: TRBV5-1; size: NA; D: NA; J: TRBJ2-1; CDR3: CASRIQDPYNEQFF; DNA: TGCGCCAGCAGGATCCAGGATCCCTACAATGAGCAGTTCTTC
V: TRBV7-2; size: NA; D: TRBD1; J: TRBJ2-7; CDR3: CASSSQMDRYEQYF; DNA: TGTGCCAGCAGCTCCCAGATGGACAGGTACGAGCAGTACTTC
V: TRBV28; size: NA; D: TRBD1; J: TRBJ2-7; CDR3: CASSLVEGGYHEQYF; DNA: TGTGCCAGCAGTTTGGTAGAAGGGGGCTATCACGAGCAGTACTTC
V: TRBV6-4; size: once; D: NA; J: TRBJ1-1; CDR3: CASSGGGNTEAFF; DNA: TGTGCCAGCAGTGGAGGTGGGAACACTGAAGCTTTCTTT
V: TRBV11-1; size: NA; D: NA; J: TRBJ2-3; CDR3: CASSLGGSLGADTQYF; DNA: TGTGCCAGCAGCTTAGGTGGCAGTCTAGGGGCAGATACGCAGTATTTT
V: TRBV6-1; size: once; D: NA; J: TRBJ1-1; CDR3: CASSEGHRTEAFF; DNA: TGTGCCAGCAGTGAAGGACACCGCACTGAAGCTTTCTTT
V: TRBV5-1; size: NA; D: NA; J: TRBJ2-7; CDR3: CASTAGGKGYEQYF; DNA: TGCGCCAGCACTGCTGGGGGGAAGGGCTACGAGCAGTACTTC
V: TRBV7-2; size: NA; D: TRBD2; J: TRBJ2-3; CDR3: CASSQAAGGGTDTQYF; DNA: TGTGCCAGCAGCCAAGCAGCGGGAGGGGGCACAGATACGCAGTATTTT
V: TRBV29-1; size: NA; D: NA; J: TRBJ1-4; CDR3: CSVSRGEKLFF; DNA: TGCAGCGTTTCCAGAGGTGAAAAACTGTTTTTT
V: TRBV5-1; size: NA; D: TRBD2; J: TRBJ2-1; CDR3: CASSLGLAGVAYNEQFF; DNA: TGCGCCAGCAGCCTCGGACTAGCGGGAGTCGCCTACAATGAGCAGTTCTTC
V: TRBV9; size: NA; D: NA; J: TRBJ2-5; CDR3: CASSVADRYQETQYF; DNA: TGTGCCAGCAGCGTAGCGGACAGATACCAAGAGACCCAGTACTTC
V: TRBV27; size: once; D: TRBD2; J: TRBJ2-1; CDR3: CARTSQSYNEQFF; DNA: TGTGCCAGGACTAGCCAGTCCTACAATGAGCAGTTCTTC
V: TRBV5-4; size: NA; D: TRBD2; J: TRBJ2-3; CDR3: CASSLRLAESTDTQYF; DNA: TGTGCCAGCAGCTTGCGACTAGCGGAGAGCACAGATACGCAGTATTTT
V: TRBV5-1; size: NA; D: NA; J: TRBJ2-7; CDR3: CASSFEPLTYEQYF; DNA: TGCGCCAGCAGCTTCGAACCGCTAACCTACGAGCAGTACTTC
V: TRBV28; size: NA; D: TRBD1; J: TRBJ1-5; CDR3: CASSVQGVSEPQHF; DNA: TGTGCCAGCAGCGTACAGGGGGTGTCTGAGCCCCAGCATTTT
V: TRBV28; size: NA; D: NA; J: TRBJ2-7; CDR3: CASSLRGTRNLRTYEQYF; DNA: TGTGCCAGCAGCTTGAGAGGGACACGTAACCTAAGAACCTACGAGCAGTACTTC
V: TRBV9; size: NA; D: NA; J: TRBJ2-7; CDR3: CASSVARSGPYEQYF; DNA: TGTGCCAGCAGCGTAGCTAGGTCAGGGCCCTACGAGCAGTACTTC
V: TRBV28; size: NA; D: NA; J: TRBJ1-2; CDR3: CASNPSGGNYGYTF; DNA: TGTGCCAGCAATCCGTCCGGGGGGAACTATGGCTACACCTTC
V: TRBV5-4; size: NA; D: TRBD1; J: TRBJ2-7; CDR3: CASSSRDRSSYEQYF; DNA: TGTGCCAGCAGCTCCCGGGACAGGAGCTCCTACGAGCAGTACTTC
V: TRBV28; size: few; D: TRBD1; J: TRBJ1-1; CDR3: CASRSTGTTEAFF; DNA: TGTGCCAGCAGATCGACAGGGACCACTGAAGCTTTCTTT
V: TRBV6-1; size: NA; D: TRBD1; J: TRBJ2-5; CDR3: CASSARDRVVETQYF; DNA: TGTGCCAGCAGTGCCCGCGACAGGGTGGTAGAGACCCAGTACTTC
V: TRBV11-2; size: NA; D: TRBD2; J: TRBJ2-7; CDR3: CASSALAGVGAEQYF; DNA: TGTGCCAGCAGCGCTCTAGCGGGAGTAGGGGCCGAGCAGTACTTC
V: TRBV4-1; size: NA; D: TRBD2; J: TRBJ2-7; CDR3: CASSLGTSGRAYEQYF; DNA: TGCGCCAGCAGCCTGGGGACTAGCGGGAGGGCATACGAGCAGTACTTC
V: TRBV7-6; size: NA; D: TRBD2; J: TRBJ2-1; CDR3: CASSFSGSYNEQFF; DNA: TGTGCCAGCAGCTTTAGCGGGAGTTACAATGAGCAGTTCTTC
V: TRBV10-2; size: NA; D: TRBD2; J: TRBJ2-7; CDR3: CASSTSGRITYEQYF; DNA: TGCGCCAGCAGTACTAGCGGGAGGATTACCTACGAGCAGTACTTC
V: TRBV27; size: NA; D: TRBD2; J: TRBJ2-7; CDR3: CATGGTSDYEQYF; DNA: TGTGCCACCGGGGGGACTAGCGATTACGAGCAGTACTTC
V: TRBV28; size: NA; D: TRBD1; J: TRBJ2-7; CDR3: CASSLTPAGGFYEQYF; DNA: TGTGCCAGCAGTTTAACCCCGGCAGGGGGCTTCTACGAGCAGTACTTC
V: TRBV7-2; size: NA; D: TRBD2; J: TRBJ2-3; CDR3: CASSLALAGTDTQYF; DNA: TGTGCCAGCAGCTTAGCGTTAGCGGGAACAGATACGCAGTATTTT
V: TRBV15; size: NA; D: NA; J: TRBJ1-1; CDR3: CATSRDTGSTEAFF; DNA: TGTGCCACCAGCAGAGATACAGGGAGCACTGAAGCTTTCTTT
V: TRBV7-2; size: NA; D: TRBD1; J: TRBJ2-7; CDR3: CASSFLSGTVSYEQYF; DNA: TGTGCCAGCAGCTTTCTTTCCGGGACAGTATCCTACGAGCAGTACTTC
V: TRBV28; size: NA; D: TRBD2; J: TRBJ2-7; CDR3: CATFRTSAYEQYF; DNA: TGTGCCACTTTCCGGACTAGCGCCTACGAGCAGTACTTC